Listed here are 11 T cell receptor beta chains from one sample, sequenced in a study of blood T cell repertoires in COVID-19. TCRdb's table, derived via immunoSEQ multiplex PCR, lists solely in-frame clones and lacks some. Of 99,000 or so clones detected, 85% appear once; the ten largest clones hold 3.5% to 5%. The sequencing sample was made of peripheral blood. The source of these receptors is a man in his fifties with acute or convalescent COVID-19.

This chain connects TRBV21-1 to TRBJ1-1; no DNA check was done on the table's D call, TRBD1. TRBV21-1 is a documented pseudogene. The CDR3 loop spans 14 amino acids. CDR3 bases: TGTGCCAGCAGTCAAAACAGGGGAACGGATGAAGCTTTCTTT. Its protein product is CASSQNRGTDEAFF.

The chain joins TRBV7-6 to TRBJ2-7, with 15 bases matching TRBD2. The V and J ends lost 4 bases and 2 bases, in that order; junction bases with no gene match: 9. Looked up from germline, CDR1 is SGHVS and CDR2 is FNYEAQ. The CDR3 runs to 18 residues. CDR3 DNA sequence: TGTGCCAGCAGCTCGGGACTAGCGGGAGGCTCCCTCACCTACGAGCAGTACTTC. Amino acids: CASSSGLAGGSLTYEQYF.

The J gene is TRBJ1-1, the V gene TRBV7-9, with D tentatively TRBD1 (5 bases). This CDR3 spans 12 amino acids. Germline V gene sequence: CDR1 SEHNR, CDR2 FQNEAQ (reference sequence). Trimming pared 3 bases from V and 4 bases from J, leaving 6 bases between. CDR3 loop: CASSLTATEAFF. The DNA for the CDR3 is TGTGCCAGCAGCTTGACAGCCACTGAAGCTTTCTTT. Supplemented by reference TRBV7-9 and TRBJ1-1, the full variable domain reads DTGVSQNPRHKITKRGQNVTFRCDPISEHNRLYWYRQTLGQGPEFLTYFQNEAQLEKSRLLSDRFSAERPKGSFSTLEIQRTEQGDSAMYLCASSLTATEAFFGQGTRLTVV.

V and J are TRBV28 and TRBJ2-5, with D perhaps TRBD1 (7 bases). V lost 2 bases to trimming and J lost 2 bases, with 15 bases between them. Germline V gives CDR1 MDHEN, CDR2 SYDVKM. There are 16 residues in the CDR3. The CDR3 DNA reads as TGTGCCAGCAGTTTAGTCGGGGCGGGACAGCAAGAGACCCAGTACTTC. Translation: CASSLVGAGQQETQYF.

In its sample, this clone was seen once. This chain joins TRBV12-5 and TRBJ1-6, with D possibly being TRBD1 (6 bases). With 1 base removed from V and 7 bases from J, the gap between germline ends came to 14 bases. Germline CDR1 LGHNT, CDR2 FRNRAP. The CDR3 has 16 amino acids. CDR3 nucleotides: TGTGCTAGTGGTTTGGAAACCAGGGGCCGAAATTCACCCCTCCACTTT. It yields the protein CASGLETRGRNSPLHF.

The chain employs TRBV18 and TRBJ1-4; possibly TRBD1 for D (6 bases). Germline loops: CDR1 KGHSH, CDR2 LQKENI. Trimming shortened V by 4 bases and J by 4 bases, and 13 bases separated the two germline ends. CDR3 length equals 15 residues. The CDR3 DNA reads as TGTGCCAGCTCACTACTGGGACACCGTAATGAAAAACTGTTTTTT. Translated, it gives CASSLLGHRNEKLFF.

The chain recombines TRBV27 with TRBJ2-3, with TRBD2 matching 8 bases. Germline V CDR1 and CDR2: MNHEY, SMNVEV (reference sequence). The J segment lost 4 bases and the V segment lost 3 bases, leaving 15 bases of the junction unmatched. The CDR3 is 18 residues long. The CDR3 DNA reads TGTGCCAGCAGTTTTCTCCCTTCGCGGCTAGCGGGCGCAGATACGCAGTATTTT. Encoded protein: CASSFLPSRLAGADTQYF.

This rearrangement joins TRBV6-5 to TRBJ1-5; tentative D call: TRBD1 (5 bases). The V end lost 8 bases, the J end lost 0 bases, and 11 bases lay between the germline ends. The germline V gene has CDR1 MNHEY and CDR2 SVGAGI. The CDR3 loop spans 14 amino acids. CDR3 DNA: TGTGCCAGCCGTCCAGGGCATAGCAATCAGCCCCAGCATTTT. Translating it yields CASRPGHSNQPQHF.

The chain uses TRBV5-4 and TRBJ1-2; TRBD1 matches at 12 bases. The CDR3 runs 15 residues. The trim removed 2 bases at V and 8 bases at J, leaving 7 bases unmatched. Germline loops: CDR1 SGHNT, CDR2 YYREEE (reference sequence). For the CDR3, the DNA is TGTGCCAGCAGCTTCCGGGACAGGGGGCTGTGGGGCTACACCTTC. This translates into CASSFRDRGLWGYTF.

CDR3 in amino acids: CASSSLDRDRVPYEQYF. In DNA form, the CDR3 reads TGTGCCAGCTCTTCCTTGGATCGGGACAGGGTCCCCTACGAGCAGTACTTC. The rearrangement uses TRBV18 and TRBJ2-7; 9 nucleotides match TRBD1. CDR1 and CDR2 (germline): KGHSH, LQKENI. V lost 6 bases, J lost 2 bases, and 14 bases stayed unmatched. CDR3 length: 17 amino acids.

J is TRBJ1-6 and V is TRBV3-1 (or the pseudogene TRBV3-2), with TRBD1 matching 7 bases. The CDR3 is 16 amino acids. V lost 1 base to trimming and J lost 11 bases; unmatched junction nucleotides: 11. Germline V CDR1 and CDR2: LGHDT, YNNKEL (reference sequence). CDR3 residues: CASSQGVGQRSTPLHF. As DNA, the CDR3 is TGTGCCAGCAGCCAAGGGGTGGGACAGCGATCGACACCCCTCCACTTT.